These T cell receptor beta chains were read from a single sample in a study of T cell responses to AZD1222 COVID-19 vaccine. Sequencing was performed with immunoSEQ multiplex PCR; in TCRdb, only in-frame clones are kept and a portion is missing. The sample carries fewer than 120,000 clones, over 85% recorded once. Sequencing was performed on peripheral blood, taken 28 days after the second AZD1222 dose. These receptors were collected from an adult who received the AZD1222 COVID-19 vaccine. Both conserved end residues are part of each CDR3. D genes are given only for firm matches. Expanded clones get a size class; other rows say once, few or many, or leave the size out.

clone size	J gene	V gene	D gene	CDR3 protein	CDR3 DNA
NA	TRBJ1-1	TRBV28	TRBD1	CASSPQLGTGNPEAFF	TGTGCCAGCAGTCCTCAACTAGGGACAGGGAATCCTGAAGCTTTCTTT
once	TRBJ2-3	TRBV7-3	TRBD2	CASSSGLAADTQYF	TGTGCCAGCAGCTCCGGACTAGCGGCAGATACGCAGTATTTT
NA	TRBJ1-1	TRBV4-2	NA	CASSQDLGGGGMNTEAFF	TGTGCCAGCAGCCAAGATCTTGGAGGGGGAGGGATGAACACTGAAGCTTTCTTT
NA	TRBJ1-2	TRBV11-2	NA	CASSPGGEGYTF	TGTGCCAGCAGCCCTGGGGGGGAGGGCTACACCTTC
NA	TRBJ2-3	TRBV2	NA	CASTVGQLGADTQYF	TGTGCCAGCACCGTGGGTCAATTGGGGGCCGATACGCAGTATTTT
medium-sized	TRBJ2-1	TRBV29-1	NA	CSVDPVANEQFF	TGCAGCGTTGATCCGGTCGCAAATGAGCAGTTCTTC
NA	TRBJ1-3	TRBV19	NA	CASSIASYSGNTIYF	TGTGCCAGTAGTATAGCGTCTTACTCTGGAAACACCATATATTTT
NA	TRBJ1-4	TRBV5-6	NA	CASSLFGEPLNEKLFF	TGTGCCAGCAGCTTGTTTGGGGAACCGCTAAATGAAAAACTGTTTTTT
NA	TRBJ2-1	TRBV6-4	NA	CASSDKTGVWGNEQFF	TGTGCCAGCAGTGATAAAACCGGCGTCTGGGGGAATGAGCAGTTCTTC
NA	TRBJ1-2	TRBV24-1	TRBD1	CATSGTGGLGYTF	TGTGCCACCAGTGGGACAGGGGGCCTTGGCTACACCTTC
NA	TRBJ2-3	TRBV5-1	NA	CASSILSGTSTDTQYF	TGCGCCAGCAGCATCCTTTCTGGTACTAGCACAGATACGCAGTATTTT
NA	TRBJ1-1	TRBV3-1/TRBV3-2	NA	CASRRGSTEAFF	TGTGCCAGCAGGCGAGGGAGCACTGAAGCTTTCTTT
NA	TRBJ2-5	TRBV9	NA	CASSPRVGETQYF	TGTGCCAGCAGCCCCCGCGTTGGTGAGACCCAGTACTTC
NA	TRBJ1-4	TRBV27	NA	CASSLVRASNEKLFF	TGTGCCAGCAGTTTAGTCAGGGCTTCTAATGAAAAACTGTTTTTT
NA	TRBJ2-1	TRBV10-3	TRBD2	CAIRVGSGSGGRSYNEQFF	TGTGCCATCAGGGTAGGGTCGGGTAGCGGGGGCCGCTCCTACAATGAGCAGTTCTTC
NA	TRBJ1-2	TRBV24-1	TRBD1	CATSRDRGPYGYTF	TGTGCCACCAGCCGTGACAGGGGTCCCTATGGCTACACCTTC
NA	TRBJ1-2	TRBV9	TRBD1	CASSVGQGRHGYTF	TGTGCCAGCAGCGTTGGACAGGGGCGTCATGGCTACACCTTC
NA	TRBJ2-7	TRBV4-1	TRBD1	CASSPTGTYEQYF	TGCGCCAGCAGCCCGACAGGGACCTACGAGCAGTACTTC
NA	TRBJ2-2	TRBV18	NA	CASSPPSRGSGELFF	TGTGCCAGCTCACCACCATCTAGGGGTAGCGGGGAGCTGTTTTTT
NA	TRBJ2-3	TRBV28	NA	CASNPTPLASSTDTQYF	TGTGCCAGCAACCCGACGCCACTAGCCTCTAGCACAGATACGCAGTATTTT
NA	TRBJ1-1	TRBV5-1	NA	CASSLGVRDTEAFF	TGCGCCAGCAGCTTGGGGGTCAGGGACACTGAAGCTTTCTTT
few	TRBJ2-1	TRBV5-1	NA	CASSLRAGSQYEQFF	TGCGCCAGCAGCTTGAGGGCAGGGAGTCAATATGAGCAGTTCTTC
NA	TRBJ2-3	TRBV18	NA	CASSLVFTDTQYF	TGTGCCAGCTCCCTGGTGTTCACAGATACGCAGTATTTT
NA	TRBJ1-6	TRBV5-4	NA	CASSLSEAYSEPLHF	TGTGCCAGCAGCTTGTCCGAGGCGTACTCGGAGCCCCTCCACTTT
few	TRBJ2-3	TRBV5-1	NA	CASSLRGVGADTQYF	TGCGCCAGCAGCTTGCGCGGGGTGGGTGCAGATACGCAGTATTTT
NA	TRBJ1-4	TRBV5-5	TRBD1	CASSLDGGRGEKLFF	TGTGCCAGCAGCTTGGATGGGGGCAGGGGGGAAAAACTGTTTTTT
NA	TRBJ1-2	TRBV18	NA	CASSPWEVGDSGYTF	TGTGCCAGCTCACCCTGGGAGGTGGGCGACTCTGGCTACACCTTC
NA	TRBJ1-3	TRBV15	NA	CATSRQGSYSGNTIYF	TGTGCCACCAGCAGACAGGGGAGTTATTCTGGAAACACCATATATTTT
once	TRBJ2-7	TRBV4-1	NA	CASTGDSREQYF	TGCGCCAGCACCGGCGACTCAAGGGAGCAGTACTTC
NA	TRBJ1-4	TRBV15	TRBD1	CATSRDGTGGTHF	TGTGCCACCAGCAGAGATGGGACAGGGGGCACCCATTTT